This T cell receptor (beta chain) was observed in a study of shared clonotypes between healthy human individuals. This CDR3 comprises 17 residues. The germline CDR1 and CDR2 sequences are MDHEN and SYDVKM. Trimming took 3 bases from V and 4 from J, leaving 22 bases between them. Per the authors' pipeline: With immunoSEQ giving junction-only sequences and no quality scores, filtering differed. The method was immunoSEQ multiplex PCR; TCRdb's version includes in-frame clones alone and lacks a portion of them. V, J and clone size derive from that table, while D and trimming were established from the DNA sequence. This table has over 2 million clones, 85% to 95% appearing once.

V is TRBV28 and J is TRBJ2-7; D is possibly TRBD1 or TRBD2 (6 bases each). Input material: naive CD4+ T cells from PBMCs. Subset described: CD45RA+ positively selected. The clonotype originates from a man aged 18 to 30 in good health. Some clones in this sample may be carry-over from other donors' samples. In DNA, the CDR3 is TGTGCCAGCAGTTTTCGATCTGGGGGGCCGAAATTATACGAGCAGTACTTC. Its protein is CASSFRSGGPKLYEQYF.